These 13 T cell receptor beta chains originate from one sample sequenced in a study of naive and memory T cell subsets (dated by TCRdb to 2017 to 2019). The research as a whole found: A few larger clonotypes were found in naive repertoires, especially CD8, and these larger clonotypes were possibly memory cells re-expressing CD45RA.

These TCRs are of unknown antigen specificity. The receptor library was made with UMI-ligation and nested PCR. The data were produced on an Illumina MiSeq. An equimolar mix of two oligonucleotides covering both TRBC1 and TRBC2 was used as the beta constant-region primer. The ligated cDNA went through four rounds of PCR with nested alpha and beta constant-region primers together with the SP2 primer. TCRdb ran its own pipeline on the public reads, namely fastp trimming at Q25 and MiXCR clone calling, and kept in-frame beta chains. Every CDR3 protein is listed once, alongside the most common genes and DNA of its rows. The sample table lists 150,000 or so distinct CDR3 sequences, roughly 20% of them with a count of one. 0.085% to 0.11% of the sample is taken by the ten largest. Sequencing used naive CD4+ T cells from blood. The cell subset or site label for this specimen denotes: naive T cells, CD45RA high CD27+. These receptors all stem from a human donor in good health.

This clonotype was observed a handful of times. V is TRBV18 and J is TRBJ1-5, with TRBD1 matching over 7 bases. The germline gives CDR1 KGHSH, CDR2 LQKENI. Trimming cost V 1 base and J 4 bases; bases outside gene matches: 7. The CDR3 sequence is 16 residues long. This chain's CDR3 is CASSPRMTGTNQPQHF. For the CDR3, the DNA is TGTGCCAGCTCACCACGGATGACAGGGACAAATCAGCCCCAGCATTTT.

This clonotype turned up a few times. The J gene is TRBJ1-2, the V gene TRBV6-5; 7 bases match TRBD1. CDR1 is MNHEY and CDR2 is SVGAGI in the germline V gene. This CDR3 is built from 13 residues. V lost 0 bases to trimming and J lost 8 bases; unmatched junction nucleotides: 3. The CDR3 protein is CASSYSTGSGYTF. The CDR3 DNA reads as TGTGCCAGCAGTTACTCGACAGGGTCCGGCTACACCTTC.

V and J are TRBV28 and TRBJ1-5; 8 bases line up with TRBD1. Germline V CDR1 and CDR2: MDHEN, SYDVKM. The CDR3 runs 15 residues. After removal of 8 bases from V and 3 bases from J, the junction contained 9 bases not matched to a gene. The DNA for the CDR3 is TGTGCCAGCCTTGGGTCAGGGGGCCTCAATCAGCCCCAGCATTTT. Protein sequence: CASLGSGGLNQPQHF.

The chain couples TRBV11-1 to TRBJ2-2, with D tentatively TRBD1 or TRBD2 (5 bases each). CDR1 SGHAT and CDR2 FQDESV come from the germline V gene (reference sequence). V lost 6 bases and J lost 1, with 12 bases in between. CDR3 length: 15 amino acids. DNA of the CDR3: TGTGCCAGCAGGTCGGGACCCCTGAACACCGGGGAGCTGTTTTTT. Protein sequence: CASRSGPLNTGELFF.

This clonotype was detected a few times. The gene calls are TRBV18 and TRBJ2-5; no reliable D call. Germline loops: CDR1 KGHSH, CDR2 LQKENI. Trimming cost V 0 bases and J 1 base, with 3 bases left between them. This CDR3 is 13 amino acids long. Here the CDR3 DNA reads TGTGCCAGCTCACCACCGGTCCAAGAGACCCAGTACTTC. This translates into CASSPPVQETQYF. Based on the CDR3 plus reference TRBV18 and TRBJ2-5, the full variable domain is NAGVMQNPRHLVRRRGQEARLRCSPMKGHSHVYWYRQLPEEGLKFMVYLQKENIIDESGMPKERFSAEFPKEGPSILRIQQVVRGDSAAYFCASSPPVQETQYFGPGTRLLVL.

The CDR3 DNA sequence: TGTGCCACCAGCAGACCCGGGACTGAAGCTTTCTTT. This codes for CATSRPGTEAFF. V and J are TRBV15 and TRBJ1-1, with D unclear. This CDR3 has 12 amino acids. Trimming removed 2 bases at V and 5 bases at J, with 6 bases between. The germline gives CDR1 LNHNV, CDR2 YYDKDF (reference sequence).

The rearrangement joins TRBV14 to TRBJ2-7, with TRBD2 identical over 11 bases. The CDR3 sequence is 17 residues long. The V gene end was trimmed by 1 base and the J gene end by 4 bases; junction bases not matched to a gene: 9. CDR1 and CDR2 (germline): SGHDN, FVKESK. CDR3 bases: TGTGCCAGCAGCCAAGCCCGACAGGGACTAGCGGTATACGAGCAGTACTTC. Protein: CASSQARQGLAVYEQYF.

This clonotype has only a few counts. The CDR3 coding sequence is TGTGCCAGCAGTGAAGTTACTAGCGGCTCCTACGAGCAGTACTTC. Translating gives CASSEVTSGSYEQYF. This sequence joins TRBV6-1 and TRBJ2-7; TRBD2 matches 8 bases. The J segment lost 0 bases and the V segment lost 1 base, leaving 2 bases of the junction unmatched. CDR1 is MNHNS and CDR2 is SASEGT in the germline V gene. The CDR3 is 15 residues long.

The genes are TRBV29-1 and TRBJ2-3, with 11 nucleotides matching TRBD2. CDR1 and CDR2 (germline): SQVTM, ANQGSEA. This CDR3 region has 14 residues. J gave up 1 base and V 6 bases, and 3 bases lay outside the gene matches. The CDR3: CSVRGLAGTDTQYF. The CDR3 region has the DNA TGCAGCGTGCGGGGACTAGCGGGCACAGATACGCAGTATTTT.

This clonotype was counted a few times. The chain carries TRBV27 and TRBJ2-7; D unresolved. The V gene lost 3 bases and the J gene lost 2 bases, with 8 bases spanning the gap. The germline gives CDR1 MNHEY, CDR2 SMNVEV (reference sequence). The CDR3 length is 13 residues. The CDR3, as DNA: TGTGCCAGCAGTTTTCAAAGGACCTACGAGCAGTACTTC. This sequence encodes CASSFQRTYEQYF.

The V and J genes are TRBV7-9 and TRBJ1-5; D unclear. The CDR3 covers 14 residues. V dropped 5 bases and J dropped 0 bases, with 8 bases sitting between them. Germline CDR1 SEHNR, CDR2 FQNEAQ (reference sequence). The CDR3 sequence is CASSRDISNQPQHF. DNA of the CDR3: TGTGCCAGCAGCCGTGATATTAGCAATCAGCCCCAGCATTTT.

This sequence joins TRBV20-1 and TRBJ2-3; the match to TRBD2 covers 10 bases. CDR3 length: 15 amino acids. Germline CDR1 DFQATT, CDR2 SNEGSKA (reference sequence). The J segment lost 7 bases and the V segment lost 2 bases, leaving 9 bases of the junction unmatched. CDR3 DNA: TGCAGTGCTAGAATGGCTAGCGGGAGCAAGAATACGCAGTATTTT. It translates to CSARMASGSKNTQYF.

The chain couples TRBV12-3 or TRBV12-4 to TRBJ1-1, with 10 bases aligning to TRBD1. This CDR3 spans 15 amino acids. The V segment lost 4 bases and the J segment 2 bases; nucleotides outside the gene matches: 4. The CDR3, as DNA: TGTGCCAGCAGTTGGGGACAGGGGATCAACACTGAAGCTTTCTTT. The encoded protein is CASSWGQGINTEAFF.